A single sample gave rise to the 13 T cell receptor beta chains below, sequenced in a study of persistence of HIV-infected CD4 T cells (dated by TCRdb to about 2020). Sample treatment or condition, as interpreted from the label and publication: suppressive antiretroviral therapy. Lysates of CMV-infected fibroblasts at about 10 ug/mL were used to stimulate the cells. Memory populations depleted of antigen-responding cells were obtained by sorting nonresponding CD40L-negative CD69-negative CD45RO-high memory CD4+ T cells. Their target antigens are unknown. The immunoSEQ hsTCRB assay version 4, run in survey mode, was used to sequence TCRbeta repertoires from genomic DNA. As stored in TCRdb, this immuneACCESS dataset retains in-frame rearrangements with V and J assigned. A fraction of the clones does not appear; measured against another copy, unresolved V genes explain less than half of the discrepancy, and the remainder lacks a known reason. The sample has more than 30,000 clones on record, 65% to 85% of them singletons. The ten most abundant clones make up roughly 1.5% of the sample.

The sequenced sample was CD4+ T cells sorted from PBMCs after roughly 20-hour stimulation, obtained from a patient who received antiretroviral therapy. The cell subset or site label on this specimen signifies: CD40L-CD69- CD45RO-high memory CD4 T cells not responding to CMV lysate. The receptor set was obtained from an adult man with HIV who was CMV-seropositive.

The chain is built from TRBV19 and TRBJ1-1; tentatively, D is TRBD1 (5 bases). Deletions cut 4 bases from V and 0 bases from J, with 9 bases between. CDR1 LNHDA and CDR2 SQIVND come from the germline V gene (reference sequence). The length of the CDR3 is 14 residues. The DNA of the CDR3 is TGTGCCAGTAGTAGCCGGGGGATGAACACTGAAGCTTTCTTT. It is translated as CASSSRGMNTEAFF. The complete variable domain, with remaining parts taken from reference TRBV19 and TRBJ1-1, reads DGGITQSPKYLFRKEGQNVTLSCEQNLNHDAMYWYRQDPGQGLRLIYYSQIVNDFQKGDIAEGYSVSREKKESFPLTVTSAQKNPTAFYLCASSSRGMNTEAFFGQGTRLTVV.

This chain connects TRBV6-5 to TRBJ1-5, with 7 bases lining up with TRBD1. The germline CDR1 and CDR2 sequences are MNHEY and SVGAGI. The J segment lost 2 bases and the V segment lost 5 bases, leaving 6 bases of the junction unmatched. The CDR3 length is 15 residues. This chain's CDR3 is CASSTDRLGNQPQHF. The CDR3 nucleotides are TGTGCCAGCAGTACGGACAGGTTGGGCAATCAGCCCCAGCATTTT.

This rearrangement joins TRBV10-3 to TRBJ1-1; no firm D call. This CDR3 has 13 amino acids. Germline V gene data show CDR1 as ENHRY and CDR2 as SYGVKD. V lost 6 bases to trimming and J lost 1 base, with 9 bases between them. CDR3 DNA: TGTGCCATCAGGGCTGATAGGAACACTGAAGCTTTCTTT. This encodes CAIRADRNTEAFF.

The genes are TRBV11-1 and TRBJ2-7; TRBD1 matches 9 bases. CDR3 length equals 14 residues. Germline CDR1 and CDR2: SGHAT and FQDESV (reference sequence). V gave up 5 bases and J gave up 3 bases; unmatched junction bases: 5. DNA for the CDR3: TGTGCCAGCAGCCCCGGACAGGGGAACTACGAGCAGTACTTC. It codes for CASSPGQGNYEQYF.

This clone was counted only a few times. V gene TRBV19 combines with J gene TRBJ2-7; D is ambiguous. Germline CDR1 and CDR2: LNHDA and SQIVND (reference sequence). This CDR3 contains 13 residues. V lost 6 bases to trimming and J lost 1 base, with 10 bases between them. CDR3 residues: CASRLDGSYEQYF. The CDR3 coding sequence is TGTGCCAGTAGATTGGACGGTTCCTACGAGCAGTACTTC.

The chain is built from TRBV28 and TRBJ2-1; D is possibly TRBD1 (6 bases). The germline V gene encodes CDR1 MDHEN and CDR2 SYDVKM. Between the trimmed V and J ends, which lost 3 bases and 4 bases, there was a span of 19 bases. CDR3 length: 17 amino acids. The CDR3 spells CASSFTGTGNSYNEQFF. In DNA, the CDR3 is TGTGCCAGCAGTTTTACGGGTACAGGGAATAGTTACAATGAGCAGTTCTTC.

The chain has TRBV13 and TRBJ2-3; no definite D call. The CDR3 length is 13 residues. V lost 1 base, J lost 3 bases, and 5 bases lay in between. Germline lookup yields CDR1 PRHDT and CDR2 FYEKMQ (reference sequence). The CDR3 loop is CASSLEQTDTQYF. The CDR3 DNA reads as TGTGCCAGCAGCTTAGAACAGACAGATACGCAGTATTTT. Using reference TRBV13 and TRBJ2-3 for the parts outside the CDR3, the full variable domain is AAGVIQSPRHLIKEKRETATLKCYPIPRHDTVYWYQQGPGQDPQFLISFYEKMQSDKGSIPDRFSAQQFSDYHSELNMSSLELGDSALYFCASSLEQTDTQYFGPGTRLTVL.

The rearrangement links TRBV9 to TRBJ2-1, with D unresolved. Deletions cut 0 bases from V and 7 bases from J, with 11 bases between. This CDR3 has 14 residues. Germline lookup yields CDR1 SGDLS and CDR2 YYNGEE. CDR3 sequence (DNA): TGTGCCAGCAGCGTAGATGGCAGGTCGAATGAGCAGTTCTTC. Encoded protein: CASSVDGRSNEQFF.

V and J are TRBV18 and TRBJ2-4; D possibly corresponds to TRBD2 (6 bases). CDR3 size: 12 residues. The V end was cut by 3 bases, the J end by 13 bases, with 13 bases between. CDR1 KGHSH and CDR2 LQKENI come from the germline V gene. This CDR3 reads CASSPEGLGQYF. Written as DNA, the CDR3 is TGTGCCAGCTCACCGGAGGGGCTTGGACAGTACTTC.

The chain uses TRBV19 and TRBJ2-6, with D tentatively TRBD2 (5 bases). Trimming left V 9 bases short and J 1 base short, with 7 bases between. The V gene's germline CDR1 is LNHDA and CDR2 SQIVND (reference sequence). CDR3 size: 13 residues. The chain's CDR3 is CASRGSGANVLTF. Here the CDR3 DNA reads TGTGCCAGCCGGGGTTCTGGGGCCAACGTCCTGACTTTC.

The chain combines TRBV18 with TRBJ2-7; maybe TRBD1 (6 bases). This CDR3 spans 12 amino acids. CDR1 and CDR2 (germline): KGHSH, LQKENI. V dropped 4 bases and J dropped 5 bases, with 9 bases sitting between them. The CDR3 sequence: CASSQGQDEQYF. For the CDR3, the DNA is TGTGCCAGCTCACAGGGACAAGACGAGCAGTACTTC.

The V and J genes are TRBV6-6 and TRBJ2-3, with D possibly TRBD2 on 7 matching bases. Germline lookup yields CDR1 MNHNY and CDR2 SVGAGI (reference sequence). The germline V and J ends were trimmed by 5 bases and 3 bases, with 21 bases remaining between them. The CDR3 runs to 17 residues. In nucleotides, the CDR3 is TGTGCCAGCAGTCCTAACCAGGGGAGGGAGAGGACAGATACGCAGTATTTT. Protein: CASSPNQGRERTDTQYF.

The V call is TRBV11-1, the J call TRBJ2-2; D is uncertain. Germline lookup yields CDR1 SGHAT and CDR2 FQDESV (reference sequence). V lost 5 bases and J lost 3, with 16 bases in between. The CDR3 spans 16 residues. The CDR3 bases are TGTGCCAGCAGCCTCCCCGGTCGGGTTGACACCGGGGAGCTGTTTTTT. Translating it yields CASSLPGRVDTGELFF.